These T cell receptor beta chains were read from a single sample in a study of blood T cell repertoires in COVID-19. Profiling relied on immunoSEQ multiplex PCR, and the TCRdb table lists in-frame clones only, not all of them. The data hold approximately 180,000 clones, with around nine tenths observed a single time. Sequencing input: peripheral blood. These receptors were taken from a man aged 55 to 69 with active or convalescent COVID-19. CDR3s include the opening cysteine and the closing phenylalanine or tryptophan.

J: TRBJ1-3
V: TRBV14
CDR3: CASSQRQGRNTIYF

J: TRBJ2-7
V: TRBV5-1
CDR3: CASSPLTGSYEQYF

J: TRBJ1-4
V: TRBV10-3
CDR3: CAISESFVRTGGGEKLFF

J: TRBJ2-3
V: TRBV2
CDR3: CASSVGSGGLGDTQYF

J: TRBJ2-7
V: TRBV5-1
CDR3: CASSSRTGGYEQYF

J: TRBJ2-1
V: TRBV7-7
CDR3: CASSPGPDRGNEQFF

J: TRBJ2-3
V: TRBV3-1/TRBV3-2
CDR3: CASSQEWGTGVLYDTQYF

J: TRBJ2-5
V: TRBV2
CDR3: CASSDRLAGQETQYF

J: TRBJ1-1
V: TRBV19
CDR3: CASTSLSGDTLNTEAFF

J: TRBJ2-6
V: TRBV19
CDR3: CASSIESGQGSGANVLTF

J: TRBJ2-7
V: TRBV6-5
CDR3: CASTMPGTYEQYF

J: TRBJ2-1
V: TRBV9
CDR3: CASSLAGNGEQFF

J: TRBJ2-3
V: TRBV30
CDR3: CAWSGRDRSTDTQYF

J: TRBJ1-2
V: TRBV12-3/TRBV12-4
CDR3: CASSLQGGWGYTF

J: TRBJ2-1
V: TRBV7-8
CDR3: CASSKRDTTYNEQFF

J: TRBJ1-6
V: TRBV9
CDR3: CASSARDRGNSPLHF

J: TRBJ1-4
V: TRBV24-1
CDR3: CATSDSKGAGEKLFF

J: TRBJ1-1
V: TRBV19
CDR3: CASSIDRGVNTEAFF

J: TRBJ2-7
V: TRBV11-2
CDR3: CASSSLTSNEQYF

J: TRBJ2-2
V: TRBV11-2
CDR3: CASSLRGALNTGELFF

J: TRBJ2-3
V: TRBV6-5
CDR3: CASKASGGYTQYF

J: TRBJ2-7
V: TRBV29-1
CDR3: CSVTETYEQYF

J: TRBJ2-2
V: TRBV3-1/TRBV3-2
CDR3: CASSRRLAGATGELFF

J: TRBJ2-4
V: TRBV7-2
CDR3: CASSSLGPGDIQYF

J: TRBJ1-3
V: TRBV4-1
CDR3: CASSLSGDRAGNTIYF

J: TRBJ1-4
V: TRBV11-2
CDR3: CASSPMGQINEKLFF

J: TRBJ1-2
V: TRBV2
CDR3: CASQTGGYGYTF

J: TRBJ1-5
V: TRBV19
CDR3: CASSPPGYNQPQHF

J: TRBJ2-5
V: TRBV27
CDR3: CASRSLDRVGTQYF

J: TRBJ1-6
V: TRBV5-4
CDR3: CASSTGTGGKSAPLHF

J: TRBJ1-3
V: TRBV6-1
CDR3: CASRDIGGVRNTIYF

J: TRBJ1-4
V: TRBV7-2
CDR3: CASSLVERGGLNEKLFF

J: TRBJ2-1
V: TRBV5-1
CDR3: CASSLGTSPSYNEQFF

J: TRBJ2-5
V: TRBV14
CDR3: CASSQVFQGKVETQYF

J: TRBJ2-2
V: TRBV18
CDR3: CASSPPGLVNTGELFF

J: TRBJ1-2
V: TRBV19
CDR3: CASEQGSGGGYTF

J: TRBJ1-2
V: TRBV19
CDR3: CASTRAGQGNYGYTF

J: TRBJ2-6
V: TRBV9
CDR3: CASSTAGGPSGANVLTF

J: TRBJ2-1
V: TRBV9
CDR3: CASSPQGSSYNEQFF

J: TRBJ1-2
V: TRBV5-1
CDR3: CASSLQGIEGYTF

J: TRBJ2-1
V: TRBV6-5
CDR3: CASSGRAGAYNEQFF

J: TRBJ1-2
V: TRBV6-6
CDR3: CASSPGQIYGYTF

J: TRBJ1-4
V: TRBV2
CDR3: CASSLDRGGEKLFF

J: TRBJ2-7
V: TRBV13
CDR3: CASSRQASGGASREQYF

J: TRBJ1-1
V: TRBV27
CDR3: CASKRGAEAFF

J: TRBJ1-1
V: TRBV9
CDR3: CASSVSGRTEAFF

J: TRBJ1-1
V: TRBV18
CDR3: CASSPLRAPEAFF

J: TRBJ2-3
V: TRBV4-1
CDR3: CASSQGQLDTQYF

J: TRBJ1-1
V: TRBV6-1
CDR3: CASSEGTLNTEAFF

J: TRBJ2-3
V: TRBV6-1
CDR3: CASSDRSSTDTQYF

J: TRBJ2-5
V: TRBV27
CDR3: CASSLRQGARETQYF

J: TRBJ1-2
V: TRBV3-1/TRBV3-2
CDR3: CASSSRDRLSGGYTF

J: TRBJ2-3
V: TRBV9
CDR3: CASSPTSGGSFNPSTDTQYF